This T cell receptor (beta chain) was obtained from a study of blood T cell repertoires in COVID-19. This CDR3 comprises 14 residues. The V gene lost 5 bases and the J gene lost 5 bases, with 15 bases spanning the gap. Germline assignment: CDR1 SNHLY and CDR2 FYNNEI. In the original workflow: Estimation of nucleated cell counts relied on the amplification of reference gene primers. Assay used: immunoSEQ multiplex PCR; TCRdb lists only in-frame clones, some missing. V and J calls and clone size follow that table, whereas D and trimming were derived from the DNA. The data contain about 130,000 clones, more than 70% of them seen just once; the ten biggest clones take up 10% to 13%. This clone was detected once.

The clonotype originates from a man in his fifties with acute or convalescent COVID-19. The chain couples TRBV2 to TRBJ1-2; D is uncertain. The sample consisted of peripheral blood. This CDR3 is CASSPIHTDYGYTF. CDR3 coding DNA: TGTGCCAGCAGTCCCATACACACAGATTATGGCTACACCTTC.